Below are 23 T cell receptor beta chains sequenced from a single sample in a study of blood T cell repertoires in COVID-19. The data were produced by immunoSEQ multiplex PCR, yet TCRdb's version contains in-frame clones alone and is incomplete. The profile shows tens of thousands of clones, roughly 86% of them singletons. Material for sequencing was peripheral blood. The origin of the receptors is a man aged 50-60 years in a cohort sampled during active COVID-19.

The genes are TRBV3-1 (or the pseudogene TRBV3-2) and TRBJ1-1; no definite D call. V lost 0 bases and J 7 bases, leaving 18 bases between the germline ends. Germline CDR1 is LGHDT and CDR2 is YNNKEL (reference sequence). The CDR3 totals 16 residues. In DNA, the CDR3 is TGTGCCAGCAGCCAAGATCGGGGTGGCCCGAAGCATGAAGCTTTCTTT. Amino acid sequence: CASSQDRGGPKHEAFF.

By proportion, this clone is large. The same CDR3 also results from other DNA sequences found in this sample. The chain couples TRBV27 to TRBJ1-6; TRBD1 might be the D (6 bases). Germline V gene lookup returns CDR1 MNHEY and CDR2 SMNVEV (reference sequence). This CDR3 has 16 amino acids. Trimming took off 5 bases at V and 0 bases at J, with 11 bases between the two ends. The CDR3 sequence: CASSPGQSSYNSPLHF. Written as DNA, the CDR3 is TGTGCCAGCAGTCCTGGACAGAGCTCCTATAATTCACCCCTCCACTTT.

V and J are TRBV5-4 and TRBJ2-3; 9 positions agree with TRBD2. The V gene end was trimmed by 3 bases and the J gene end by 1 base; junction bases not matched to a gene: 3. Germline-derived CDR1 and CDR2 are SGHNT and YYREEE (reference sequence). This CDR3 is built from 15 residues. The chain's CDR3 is CASSSWTSGTDTQYF. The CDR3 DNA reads TGTGCCAGCAGCTCCTGGACTAGCGGCACAGATACGCAGTATTTT.

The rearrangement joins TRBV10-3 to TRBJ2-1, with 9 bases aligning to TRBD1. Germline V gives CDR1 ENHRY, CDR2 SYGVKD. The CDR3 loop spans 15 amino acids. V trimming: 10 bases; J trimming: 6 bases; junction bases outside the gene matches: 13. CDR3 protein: CATWAGTGLSNEQFF. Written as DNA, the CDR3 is TGTGCCACCTGGGCCGGGACAGGGTTGTCCAATGAGCAGTTCTTC.

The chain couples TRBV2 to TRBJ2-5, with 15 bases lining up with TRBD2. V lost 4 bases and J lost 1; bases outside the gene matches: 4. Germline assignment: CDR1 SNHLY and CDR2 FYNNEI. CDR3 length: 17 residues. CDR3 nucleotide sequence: TGTGCCAGCAGTGGTGTGGGACTAGCGGGGGGCCAAGAGACCCAGTACTTC. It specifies CASSGVGLAGGQETQYF.

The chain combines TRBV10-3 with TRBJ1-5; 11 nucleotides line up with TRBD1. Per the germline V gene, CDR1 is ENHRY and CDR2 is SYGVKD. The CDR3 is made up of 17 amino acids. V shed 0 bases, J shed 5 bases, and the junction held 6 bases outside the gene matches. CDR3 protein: CAISESSDRGLYQPQHF. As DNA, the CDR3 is TGTGCCATCAGTGAGTCCTCGGACAGGGGGCTTTATCAGCCCCAGCATTTT.

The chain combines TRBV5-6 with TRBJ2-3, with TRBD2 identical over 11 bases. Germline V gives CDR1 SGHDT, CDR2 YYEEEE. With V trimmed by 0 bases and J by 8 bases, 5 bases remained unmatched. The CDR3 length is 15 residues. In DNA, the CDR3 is TGTGCCAGCAGCTTGGAGGGGACTAGCGGTGGTACGCAGTATTTT. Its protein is CASSLEGTSGGTQYF.

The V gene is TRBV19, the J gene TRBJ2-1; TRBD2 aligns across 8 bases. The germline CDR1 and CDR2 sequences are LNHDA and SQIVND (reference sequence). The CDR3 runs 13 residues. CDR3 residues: CASAASGLNEQFF. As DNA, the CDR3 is TGTGCTTCCGCGGCTAGCGGGCTCAATGAGCAGTTCTTC.

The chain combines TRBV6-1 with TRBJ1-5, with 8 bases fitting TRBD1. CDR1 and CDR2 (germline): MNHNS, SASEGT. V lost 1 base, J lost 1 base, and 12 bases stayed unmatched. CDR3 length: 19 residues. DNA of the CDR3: TGTGCCAGCAGTGAAGGTCGGACAGGGATTGTAAGCAGCAATCAGCCCCAGCATTTT. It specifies CASSEGRTGIVSSNQPQHF.

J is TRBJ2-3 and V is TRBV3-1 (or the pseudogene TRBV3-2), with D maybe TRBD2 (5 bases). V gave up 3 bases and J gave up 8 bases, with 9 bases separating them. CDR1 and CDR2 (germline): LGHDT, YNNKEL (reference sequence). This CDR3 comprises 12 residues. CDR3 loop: CASSQRAATQYF. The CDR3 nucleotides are TGTGCCAGCAGCCAGAGGGCAGCTACGCAGTATTTT.

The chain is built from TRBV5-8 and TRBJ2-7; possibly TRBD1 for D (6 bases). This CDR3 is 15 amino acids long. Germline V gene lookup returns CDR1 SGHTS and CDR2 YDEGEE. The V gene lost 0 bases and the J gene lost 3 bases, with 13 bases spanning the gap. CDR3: CASSLGQGLLYEQYV. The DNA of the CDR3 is TGTGCCAGCAGCTTGGGGCAGGGGCTCCTCTACGAGCAGTACGTC.

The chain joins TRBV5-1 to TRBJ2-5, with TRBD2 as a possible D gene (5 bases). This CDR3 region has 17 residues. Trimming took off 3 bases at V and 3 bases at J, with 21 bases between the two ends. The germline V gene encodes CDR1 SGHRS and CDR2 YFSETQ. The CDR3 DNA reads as TGCGCCAGCAGCTCTGGAGGCGGACTTATCTTGGAAGAGACCCAGTACTTC. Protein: CASSSGGGLILEETQYF. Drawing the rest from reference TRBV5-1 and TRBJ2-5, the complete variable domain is KAGVTQTPRYLIKTRGQQVTLSCSPISGHRSVSWYQQTPGQGLQFLFEYFSETQRNKGNFPGRFSGRQFSNSRSEMNVSTLELGDSALYLCASSSGGGLILEETQYFGPGTRLLVL.

In nucleotides, the CDR3 is TGTGCCAGTAGTATACGGTTGGGAGGGACAGGGTTCCTCCCTGGCTACACCTTC. Translation gives CASSIRLGGTGFLPGYTF. J is TRBJ1-2 and V is TRBV19; TRBD1 matches 9 bases. The CDR3 sequence is 18 residues long. Germline values: CDR1 LNHDA, CDR2 SQIVND (reference sequence). V lost 2 bases and J lost 7; bases outside the gene matches: 17.

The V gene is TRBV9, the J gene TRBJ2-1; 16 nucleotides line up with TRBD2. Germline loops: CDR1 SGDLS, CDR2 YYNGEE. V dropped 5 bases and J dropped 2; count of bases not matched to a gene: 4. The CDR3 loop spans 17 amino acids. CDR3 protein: CASSPGTSGGAYNEQFF. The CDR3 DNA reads TGTGCCAGCAGTCCGGGGACTAGCGGGGGGGCCTACAATGAGCAGTTCTTC.

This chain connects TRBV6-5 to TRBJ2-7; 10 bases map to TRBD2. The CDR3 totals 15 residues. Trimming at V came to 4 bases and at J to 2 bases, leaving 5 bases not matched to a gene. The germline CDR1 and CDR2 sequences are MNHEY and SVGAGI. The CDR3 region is CASSSSGSTPYEQYV. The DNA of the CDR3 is TGTGCCAGCAGTTCTAGCGGGAGCACCCCCTACGAGCAGTACGTC.

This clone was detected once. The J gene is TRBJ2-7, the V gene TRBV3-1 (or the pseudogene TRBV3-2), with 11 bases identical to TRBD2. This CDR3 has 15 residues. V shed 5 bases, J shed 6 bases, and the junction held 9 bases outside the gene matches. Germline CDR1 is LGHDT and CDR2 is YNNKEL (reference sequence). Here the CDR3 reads CASSSTSGGVGEQYF. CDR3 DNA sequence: TGTGCCAGCAGCAGCACTAGCGGGGGTGTTGGCGAGCAGTACTTC.

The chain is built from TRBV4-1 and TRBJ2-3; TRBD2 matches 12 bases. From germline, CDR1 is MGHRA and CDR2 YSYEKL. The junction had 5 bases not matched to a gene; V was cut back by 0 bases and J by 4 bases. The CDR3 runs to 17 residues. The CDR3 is CASSQDLAGGPADTQYF. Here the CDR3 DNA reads TGCGCCAGCAGCCAAGACCTAGCGGGGGGGCCAGCAGATACGCAGTATTTT.

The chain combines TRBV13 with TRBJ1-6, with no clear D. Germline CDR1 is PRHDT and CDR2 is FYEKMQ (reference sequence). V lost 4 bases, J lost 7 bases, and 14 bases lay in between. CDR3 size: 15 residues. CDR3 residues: CASSSANEQNSPLHF. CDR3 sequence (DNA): TGTGCCAGCAGCTCGGCAAATGAACAGAATTCACCCCTCCACTTT.

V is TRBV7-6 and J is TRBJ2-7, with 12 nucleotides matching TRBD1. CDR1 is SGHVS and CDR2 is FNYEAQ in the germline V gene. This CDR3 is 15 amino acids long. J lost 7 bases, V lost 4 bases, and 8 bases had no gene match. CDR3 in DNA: TGTGCCAGCAGCTCACCGGGACAGGGGGCTGAAGAGCAGTACTTC. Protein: CASSSPGQGAEEQYF.

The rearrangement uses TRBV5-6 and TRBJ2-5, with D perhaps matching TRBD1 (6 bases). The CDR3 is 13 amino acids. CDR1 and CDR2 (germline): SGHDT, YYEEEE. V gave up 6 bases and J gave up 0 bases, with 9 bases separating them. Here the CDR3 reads CASNDRYQETQYF. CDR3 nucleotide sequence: TGTGCCAGCAACGACAGGTACCAAGAGACCCAGTACTTC.

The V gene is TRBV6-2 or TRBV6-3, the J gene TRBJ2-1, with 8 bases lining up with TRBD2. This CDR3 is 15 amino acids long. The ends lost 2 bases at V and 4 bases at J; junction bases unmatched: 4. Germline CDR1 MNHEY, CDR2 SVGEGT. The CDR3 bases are TGTGCCAGCAGTTACAGCGGGAGCACTTACAATGAGCAGTTCTTC. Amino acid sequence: CASSYSGSTYNEQFF.

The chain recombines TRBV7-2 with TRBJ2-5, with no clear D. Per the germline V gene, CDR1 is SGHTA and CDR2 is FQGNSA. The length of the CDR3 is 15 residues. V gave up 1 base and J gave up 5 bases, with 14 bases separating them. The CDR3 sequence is CASSLDLAGRETQYF. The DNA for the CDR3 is TGTGCCAGCAGCTTAGATCTGGCAGGAAGGGAGACCCAGTACTTC.

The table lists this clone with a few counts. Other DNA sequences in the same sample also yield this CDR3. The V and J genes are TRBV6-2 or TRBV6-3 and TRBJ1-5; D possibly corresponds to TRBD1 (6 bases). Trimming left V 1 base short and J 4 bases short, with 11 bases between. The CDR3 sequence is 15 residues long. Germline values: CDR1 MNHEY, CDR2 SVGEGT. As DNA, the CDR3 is TGTGCCAGCAGTTACTATGGACAGCCAAATCAGCCCCAGCATTTT. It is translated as CASSYYGQPNQPQHF.